This entry describes one T cell receptor (beta chain). V was pared by 0 bases and J by 6 bases, with 18 bases between. The CDR3 runs to 17 residues. The germline V gene encodes CDR1 SGHKS and CDR2 YYEKEE (reference sequence). These data come from a study of blood T cell repertoires in COVID-19. Study-level background: The origin of the acute and convalescent COVID-19 samples was the United States, Italy and Spain. T cells, B-cell-depleted T cells, or PBMCs supplied cDNA or gDNA.

Under the authors' procedure: Amplifying reference gene primers gave estimates of nucleated cell counts. The repertoire was sequenced with immunoSEQ multiplex PCR; TCRdb's copy has only in-frame clones and lacks some. From that table come the V and J calls and clone size; the DNA was used to work out D and trimming. The sample has roughly 670,000 clones; 80% to 90% are singletons. The clonotype comes from a woman aged 18 to 35 with acute or convalescent COVID-19. Specimen: peripheral blood. The V call is TRBV5-5, the J call TRBJ2-2; possible D gene TRBD2, 6 bases. CDR3 sequence reads: CASSLDGGLVTAGELFF. CDR3 in DNA: TGTGCCAGCAGCTTGGACGGGGGTCTTGTCACCGCCGGGGAGCTGTTTTTT.